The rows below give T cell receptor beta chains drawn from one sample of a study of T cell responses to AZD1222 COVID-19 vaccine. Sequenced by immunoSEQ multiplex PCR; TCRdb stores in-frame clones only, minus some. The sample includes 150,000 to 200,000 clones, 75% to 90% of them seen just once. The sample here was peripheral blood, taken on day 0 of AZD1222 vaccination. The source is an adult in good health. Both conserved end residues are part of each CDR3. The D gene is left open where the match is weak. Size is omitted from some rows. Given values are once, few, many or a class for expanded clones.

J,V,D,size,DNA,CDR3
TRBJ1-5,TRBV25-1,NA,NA,TGTGCCAGCAGTGATCCCCTAGGGACCGAGCCCCAGCATTTT,CASSDPLGTEPQHF
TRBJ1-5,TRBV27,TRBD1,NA,TGTGCCAGCAGTTTATTTGTGACAGGGGACCCCAATCAGCCCCAGCATTTT,CASSLFVTGDPNQPQHF
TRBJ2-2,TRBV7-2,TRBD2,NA,TGTGCCAGCAGCTTCCCCTTCCCTTTAGCGGGGGGGGGCGCCGGGGAGCTGTTTTTT,CASSFPFPLAGGGAGELFF
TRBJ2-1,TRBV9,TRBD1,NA,TGTGCCAGCAGCGCTACCGGGACAGACTACAATGAGCAGTTCTTC,CASSATGTDYNEQFF
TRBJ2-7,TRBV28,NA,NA,TGTGCCAGCAGTTTGTTCGGGGGCGCGTCCTACGAGCAGTACTTC,CASSLFGGASYEQYF
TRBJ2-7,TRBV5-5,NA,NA,TGTGCCAGCAGCTTGCGCCAGGTCAACTCCTACGAGCAGTACTTC,CASSLRQVNSYEQYF
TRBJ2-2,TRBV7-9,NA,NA,TGTGCCAGCAGCTTAGTTTCTACTCCGAACACCGGGGAGCTGTTTTTT,CASSLVSTPNTGELFF
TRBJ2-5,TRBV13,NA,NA,TGTGCCAGCAGCCGAACAGGAACCGTCACCCATTTAGATGAGACCCAGTACTTC,CASSRTGTVTHLDETQYF
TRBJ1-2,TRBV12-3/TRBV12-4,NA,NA,TGTGCCAGCAGTTTAGAGGGAGGAAGTGGCTACACCTTC,CASSLEGGSGYTF
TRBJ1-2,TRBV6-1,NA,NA,TGTGCCAGCAGTGAAGCGCTTCAGGGTGCCTATGGCTACACCTTC,CASSEALQGAYGYTF
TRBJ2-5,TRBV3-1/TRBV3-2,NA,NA,TGTGCCAGCAGCCAATATGCGTACCAAGAGACCCAGTACTTC,CASSQYAYQETQYF
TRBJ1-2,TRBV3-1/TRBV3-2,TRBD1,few,TGTGCCAGCAGCCAAGTGGGACAGAACTATGGCTACACCTTC,CASSQVGQNYGYTF
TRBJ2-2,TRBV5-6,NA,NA,TGTGCCAGCAGCTTCGGGACTTTGAACACCGGGGAGCTGTTTTTT,CASSFGTLNTGELFF
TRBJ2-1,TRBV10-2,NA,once,TGCGCCAGCATCAATAACGCGGACAGTTGGTTCTTC,CASINNADSWFF
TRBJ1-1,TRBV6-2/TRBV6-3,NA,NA,TGTGCCAGCAGTTACGTAGGCCATGAAGCTTTCTTT,CASSYVGHEAFF
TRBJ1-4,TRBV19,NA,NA,TGTGCCAGTAGTATGGTCCTCCGACAGGCGAGTGATGAAAAACTGTTTTTT,CASSMVLRQASDEKLFF
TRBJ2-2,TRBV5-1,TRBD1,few,TGCGCCAGCACCCCCTCGGGACAGGGTTACACCGGGGAGCTGTTTTTT,CASTPSGQGYTGELFF
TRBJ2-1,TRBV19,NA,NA,TGTGCCAGTAGTATAACGGCCGGGTACAATGAGCAGTTCTTC,CASSITAGYNEQFF
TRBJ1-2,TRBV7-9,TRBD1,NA,TGTGCCAGCAGCTCCGGACAGGCGAACTATGGCTACACCTTC,CASSSGQANYGYTF
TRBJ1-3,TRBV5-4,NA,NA,TGTGCCAGCAGCTTGGGCGGATCCTCTGGAAACACCATATATTTT,CASSLGGSSGNTIYF
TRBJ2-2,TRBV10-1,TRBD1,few,TGCGCCAGCAGCGTCACCCCACTGGGCCGGGACAGGGTCACCGGGGAGCTGTTTTTT,CASSVTPLGRDRVTGELFF
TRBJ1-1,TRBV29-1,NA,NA,TGCAGCGTTGAATCAGGCACTGAAGCTTTCTTT,CSVESGTEAFF
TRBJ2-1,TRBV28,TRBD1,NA,TGTGCCAGCACCACCTCCCAGGGGGCGGTCCGTCATGAGCAGTTCTTC,CASTTSQGAVRHEQFF
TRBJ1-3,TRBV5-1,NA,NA,TGCGCCAGCAGCTTGGGAGGGGGAAACACCATATATTTT,CASSLGGGNTIYF
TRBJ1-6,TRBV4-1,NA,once,TGCGCCAGCAGCCAAGACGCGGGGGTTGGGAATTCACCCCTCCACTTT,CASSQDAGVGNSPLHF
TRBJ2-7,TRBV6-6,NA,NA,TGTGCCAGCAGTTACCCAGGGGACGAGCAGTACTTC,CASSYPGDEQYF
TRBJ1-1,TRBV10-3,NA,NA,TGTGCCATCAGCGACGGGCCGGGAGATGAAGCTTTCTTT,CAISDGPGDEAFF
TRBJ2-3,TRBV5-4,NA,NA,TGTGCCAGCAGCTCCCAGGGGGGATACACAGATACGCAGTATTTT,CASSSQGGYTDTQYF
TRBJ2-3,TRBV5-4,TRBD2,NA,TGTGCCAGCAGCTTTCTAGCGGCGGGGAGCGATACGCAGTATTTT,CASSFLAAGSDTQYF
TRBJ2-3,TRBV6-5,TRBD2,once,TGTGCCAGCAGTTACTCGAGTAGCGGGGGCACAGATACGCAGTATTTT,CASSYSSSGGTDTQYF
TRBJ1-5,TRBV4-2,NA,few,TGTGCCAGCAGCCCCCGGGGCAGGGACCATCAGCCCCAGCATTTT,CASSPRGRDHQPQHF
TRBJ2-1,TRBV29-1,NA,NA,TGCAGCCTGAGGGGGGGGCATGAGCAGTTCTTC,CSLRGGHEQFF
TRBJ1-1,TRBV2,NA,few,TGTGCCAGCAGAAATAGGGTAGTTAGTGGGAACACTGAAGCTTTCTTT,CASRNRVVSGNTEAFF
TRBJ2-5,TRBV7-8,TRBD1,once,TGTGCCAGCAGCAACCGGACAGGGGAGACCCAGTACTTC,CASSNRTGETQYF
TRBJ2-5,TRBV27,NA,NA,TGTGCCAGCAGCGACCCTTTTAGAGAGACCCAGTACTTC,CASSDPFRETQYF
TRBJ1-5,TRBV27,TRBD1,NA,TGTGCCAGCAGTTTATCATTCGGGGACAGGGGGCGCGGCAATCAGCCCCAGCATTTT,CASSLSFGDRGRGNQPQHF
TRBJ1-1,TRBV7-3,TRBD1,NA,TGTGCCAGCAGCTTAACTTCAGGGGGTGAAGCTTTCTTT,CASSLTSGGEAFF
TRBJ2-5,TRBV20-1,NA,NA,TGCAGTGCTAGTCAGGAGGGCCAAGAGACCCAGTACTTC,CSASQEGQETQYF
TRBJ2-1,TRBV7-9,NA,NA,TGTGCCAGCAGCTTAGTGGCCAGAAACAATGAGCAGTTCTTC,CASSLVARNNEQFF
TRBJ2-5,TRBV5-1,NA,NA,TGCGCCAGCAGCTTGGGAGCCGTCACAGAGACCCAGTACTTC,CASSLGAVTETQYF
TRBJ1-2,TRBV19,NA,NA,TGTGCCAGTAGTCCCACGGCGGAGGAGATAATTATCTCTAACTATGGCTACACCTTC,CASSPTAEEIIISNYGYTF
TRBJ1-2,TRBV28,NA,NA,TGTGCCAGCAGTTTCGTCAACAACTATGGCTACACCTTC,CASSFVNNYGYTF
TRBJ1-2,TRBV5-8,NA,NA,TGTGCCAGCAGCCAGGACAACTATGGCTACACCTTC,CASSQDNYGYTF
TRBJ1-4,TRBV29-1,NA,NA,TGCAGCGGCCAGGGAGGTGTAGGTGAAAAACTGTTTTTT,CSGQGGVGEKLFF
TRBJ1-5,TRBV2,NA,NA,TGTGCCAGCAGTCTCGACAGATACAATCAGCCCCAGCATTTT,CASSLDRYNQPQHF
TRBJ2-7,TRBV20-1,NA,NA,TGCAGTGCGACTCAAACCTACGAGCAGTACTTC,CSATQTYEQYF
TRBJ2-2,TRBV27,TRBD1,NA,TGTGCCAGCAGTTTTTCCCGGACAGGCCTGCCCGGGGAGCTGTTTTTT,CASSFSRTGLPGELFF
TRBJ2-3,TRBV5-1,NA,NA,TGCGCCAGCAGCTTGATTGCCGGTGACTCAGATACGCAGTATTTT,CASSLIAGDSDTQYF